This T cell receptor (beta chain) came from a study of CD8 T cells in ankylosing spondylitis. V was clipped by 0 bases and J by 5 bases, with 10 bases between them. CDR1 is MNHEY, CDR2 SVGAGI, per germline. This CDR3 is 15 amino acids long. Libraries of TCR beta came from quantitative 5'-RACE with molecular barcodes. TCRdb re-called the 5' RACE reads through MiXCR, storing one row per CDR3 protein. Among more than 400,000 distinct CDR3 sequences listed, about 5.7% were seen once. Study results and limitations: Certain motif variants had earlier appeared in reactive arthritis synovial fluid and blood. CD8+ by phenotype, disease-linked clones were relatively rare in peripheral blood. From matched ankylosing spondylitis synovial fluid, disease-linked clones were reportedly recovered at significantly enriched levels. In ankylosing spondylitis blood, a motif of about eight highly homologous TCR beta variants appeared characteristic.

Notes on this clonotype: Its antigen is not known.

This TCR came from a male donor with ankylosing spondylitis. The sample consisted of blood, either unsorted or a sorted T cell fraction (not recorded which). V is TRBV6-5 and J is TRBJ1-4, with no clear D. CDR3 in DNA: TGTGCCAGCAGTTACTCGCTGGGTTTCAATGAAAAACTGTTTTTT. Protein product: CASSYSLGFNEKLFF.